The 5 T cell receptor beta chains given below trace back to one sample, sequenced in a study of read filtering for tumor transcriptome and immune sequencing. The library was built from around 380 ng RNA with molecular barcoded adaptors for alpha/delta and beta/gamma chains. TCRdb re-called the reads with MiXCR, one entry per CDR3 protein. This sample has some 62,000 distinct CDR3 sequences, with about 14% found just once. Sequences were obtained from a population of CD138-negative cells sorted from bone marrow. These receptors came from a donor at least 40 years old with multiple myeloma.

This clonotype has only a few counts. The chain couples TRBV6-6 to TRBJ2-3; no firm D call. In germline, CDR1 is MNHNY, CDR2 SVGAGI (reference sequence). The V gene lost 6 bases and the J gene lost 0 bases, with 4 bases spanning the gap. The CDR3 runs to 12 residues. This chain's CDR3 is CASRYSTDTQYF. CDR3 DNA sequence: TGTGCCAGCAGGTACAGCACAGATACGCAGTATTTT.

There are many counts of this clonotype. The V call is TRBV6-5, the J call TRBJ2-2; 12 bases fit TRBD2. This CDR3 comprises 16 residues. Losses at the gene ends were 4 bases for V and 3 bases for J; bases not matched to a gene: 3. Germline V gives CDR1 MNHEY, CDR2 SVGAGI. The CDR3 bases are TGTGCCAGCAGTTTGACTAGCGGGAGATACACCGGGGAGCTGTTTTTT. Amino acid sequence: CASSLTSGRYTGELFF.

Many counts were recorded for this clonotype. The chain couples TRBV29-1 to TRBJ2-5; TRBD2 is a possible D gene (5 bases). The CDR3 spans 15 residues. V lost 3 bases, J lost 3 bases, and 17 bases lay in between. Germline V gene sequence: CDR1 SQVTM, CDR2 ANQGSEA. The CDR3: CSVDLREFLKETQYF. The CDR3 DNA reads as TGCAGCGTTGACTTGAGGGAGTTTTTAAAAGAGACCCAGTACTTC.

This clonotype was observed at least ten times. The V and J genes are TRBV18 and TRBJ2-1; D unclear. The CDR3 consists of 12 residues. The germline V gene encodes CDR1 KGHSH and CDR2 LQKENI. V was clipped by 5 bases and J by 6 bases, with 8 bases between them. CDR3 bases: TGTGCCAGCTCAGGAAAGGGCAATGAGCAGTTCTTC. The encoded protein is CASSGKGNEQFF.

This clonotype was seen many times. The chain recombines TRBV25-1 with TRBJ2-3; D gene ambiguous. This CDR3 has 11 amino acids. Germline CDR1 MGHDK, CDR2 SYGVNS. V was trimmed by 3 bases and J by 11 bases, leaving 9 bases between them. The CDR3 protein is CASSDVREQYF. The CDR3 DNA reads as TGTGCCAGCAGTGATGTGAGAGAGCAGTATTTT. The full variable domain, its missing parts supplied by reference TRBV25-1 and TRBJ2-3, is EADIYQTPRYLVIGTGKKITLECSQTMGHDKMYWYQQDPGMELHLIHYSYGVNSTEKGDLSSESTVSRIRTEHFPLTLESARPSHTSQYLCASSDVREQYFGPGTRLTVL.